Here is one TCR beta chain with its context. Antigen specificity is unknown. TCRbeta library preparation incorporated unique molecular identifiers. TCRdb independently ran MiXCR on the PCR reads; one entry per CDR3 protein. The table lists about 580,000 distinct CDR3 sequences, roughly 23% of them singletons. The sample is drawn from a study of T-cell reconstitution after alpha-beta-depleted transplantation in children. Findings of the study overall: High day-60 TCRbeta diversity in some patients came from surviving recipient T cells and thymic progenitors. When one year had passed after transplant, most T-cell counts and diversity came from newly produced T cells. Reportedly, roughly two months post-transplant, alpha-beta T cells arose from several hundred expanded graft clones.

The CDR3 covers 14 residues. V was pared by 0 bases and J by 2 bases, with 8 bases between. Germline V gene lookup returns CDR1 SGDLS and CDR2 YYNGEE. The source is a boy in the first two years of life who had a stem cell transplant for acute myeloid leukemia, so the T cells may come from the graft donor. Sequences were derived from PBMCs, mostly from graft donor cells, sampled 360 days after TCRalphabeta/CD19-depleted stem cell transplant. The chain recombines TRBV9 with TRBJ1-1; D unresolved. CDR3 sequence: CASSVDSDNTEAFF. The CDR3 region has the DNA TGTGCCAGCAGCGTAGACAGCGATAACACTGAAGCTTTCTTT.